This T cell receptor beta chain came from a study of type 1 regulatory T cells. Study-level information: T-allo10 is an in vitro-generated, Tr1-enriched CD4 T cell product specific for alloantigen.

V shed 5 bases and J shed 7 bases, with 18 bases lying between them. The germline CDR1 and CDR2 sequences are MNHEY and SVGAGI. There are 15 residues in the CDR3. This clonotype has only one observation. Antigen unknown. MiXCR, applied by TCRdb to the reads, yields one record per CDR3 protein. The sample lists about 62,000 distinct CDR3 sequences; less than 70% were seen once. This TCR was recovered from a human donor in good health. Specimen: cultured non-Tr1 T cells, either the whole culture or a sorted T cell fraction (not recorded which). This chain links TRBV6-5 with TRBJ2-4; D unresolved. The CDR3 sequence is CASSPVRNLGNIQYF. The CDR3 DNA reads as TGTGCCAGCAGTCCGGTTCGGAACCTCGGGAACATTCAGTACTTC.